This note documents a single T cell receptor beta chain sequence. This sample was taken from a study of blood T cell repertoires in COVID-19. The overall study: The origin of the acute and convalescent COVID-19 samples was the United States, Italy and Spain.

Those enrolled in Seattle joined during active infection and were followed longitudinally afterward. The table came from immunoSEQ multiplex PCR; TCRdb's copy has only in-frame clones and leaves some out. The sample shows 150,000 to 200,000 clones, about 88% of them seen only once. The germline V and J ends were trimmed by 0 bases and 0 bases, with 9 bases remaining between them. This CDR3 is 16 amino acids long. CDR1 and CDR2 (germline): SGHVT, SQSDAQ. Sequencing was carried out using peripheral blood. The V gene is TRBV7-4, the J gene TRBJ1-3; unclear D gene. The clonotype comes from a man in his 60s with COVID-19, enrolled during active disease. CDR3 protein: CASSLALRISGNTIYF. CDR3 nucleotides: TGTGCCAGCAGCTTAGCGCTGAGGATCTCTGGAAACACCATATATTTT. Variable domain in full (rest from reference TRBV7-4 and TRBJ1-3): GAGVSQSPRYKVAKRGRDVALRCDSISGHVTLYWYRQTLGQGSEVLTYSQSDAQRDKSGRPSGRFSAERPERSVSTLKIQRTEQGDSAVYLCASSLALRISGNTIYFGEGSWLTVV.